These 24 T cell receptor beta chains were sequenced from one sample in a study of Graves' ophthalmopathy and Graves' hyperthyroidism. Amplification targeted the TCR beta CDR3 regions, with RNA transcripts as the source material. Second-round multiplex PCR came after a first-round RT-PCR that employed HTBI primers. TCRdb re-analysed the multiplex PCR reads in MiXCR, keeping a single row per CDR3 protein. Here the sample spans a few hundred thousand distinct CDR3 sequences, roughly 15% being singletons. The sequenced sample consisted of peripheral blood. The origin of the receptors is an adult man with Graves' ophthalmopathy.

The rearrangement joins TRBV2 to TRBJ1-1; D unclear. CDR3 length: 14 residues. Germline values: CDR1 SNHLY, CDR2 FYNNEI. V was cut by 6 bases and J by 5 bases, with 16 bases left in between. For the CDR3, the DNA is TGTGCCAGCAGCTCTTTGACGGCGGGGACTGAAGCTTTCTTT. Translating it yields CASSSLTAGTEAFF.

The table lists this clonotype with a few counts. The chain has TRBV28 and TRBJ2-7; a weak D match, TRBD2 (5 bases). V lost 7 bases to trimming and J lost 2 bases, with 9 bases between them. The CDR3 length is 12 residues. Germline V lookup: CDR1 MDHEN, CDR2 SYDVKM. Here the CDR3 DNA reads TGTGCCAGCACCCCCGGGGCCTACGAGCAGTACTTC. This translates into CASTPGAYEQYF. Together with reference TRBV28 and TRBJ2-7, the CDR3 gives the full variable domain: DVKVTQSSRYLVKRTGEKVFLECVQDMDHENMFWYRQDPGLGLRLIYFSYDVKMKEKGDIPEGYSVSREKKERFSLILESASTNQTSMYLCASTPGAYEQYFGPGTRLTVT.

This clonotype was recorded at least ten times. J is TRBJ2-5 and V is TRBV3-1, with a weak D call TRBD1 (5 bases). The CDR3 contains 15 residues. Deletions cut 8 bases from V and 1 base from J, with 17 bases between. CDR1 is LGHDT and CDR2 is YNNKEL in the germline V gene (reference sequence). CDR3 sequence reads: CASVRRTQLQETQYF. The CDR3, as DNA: TGTGCCAGCGTCAGGCGGACACAACTCCAAGAGACCCAGTACTTC.

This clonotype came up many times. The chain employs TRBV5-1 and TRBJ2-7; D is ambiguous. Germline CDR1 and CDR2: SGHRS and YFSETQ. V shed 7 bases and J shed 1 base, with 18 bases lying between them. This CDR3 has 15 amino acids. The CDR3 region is CASVQDPIASYEQYF. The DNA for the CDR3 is TGCGCCAGCGTTCAGGATCCCATCGCGTCCTACGAGCAGTACTTC.

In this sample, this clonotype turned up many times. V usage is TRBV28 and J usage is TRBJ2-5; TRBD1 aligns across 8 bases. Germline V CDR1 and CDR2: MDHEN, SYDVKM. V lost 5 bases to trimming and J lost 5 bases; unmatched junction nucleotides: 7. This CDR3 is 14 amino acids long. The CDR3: CASSTRQGHETQYF. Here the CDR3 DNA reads TGTGCCAGCAGTACGCGACAGGGGCACGAGACCCAGTACTTC.

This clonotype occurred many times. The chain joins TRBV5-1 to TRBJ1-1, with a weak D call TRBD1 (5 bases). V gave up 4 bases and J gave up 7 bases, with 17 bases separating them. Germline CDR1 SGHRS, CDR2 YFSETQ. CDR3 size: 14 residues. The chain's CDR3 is CASSGDGRRNEAFF. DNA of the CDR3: TGCGCCAGCAGCGGGGACGGACGACGTAATGAAGCTTTCTTT. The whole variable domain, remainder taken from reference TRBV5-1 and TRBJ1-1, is KAGVTQTPRYLIKTRGQQVTLSCSPISGHRSVSWYQQTPGQGLQFLFEYFSETQRNKGNFPGRFSGRQFSNSRSEMNVSTLELGDSALYLCASSGDGRRNEAFFGQGTRLTVV.

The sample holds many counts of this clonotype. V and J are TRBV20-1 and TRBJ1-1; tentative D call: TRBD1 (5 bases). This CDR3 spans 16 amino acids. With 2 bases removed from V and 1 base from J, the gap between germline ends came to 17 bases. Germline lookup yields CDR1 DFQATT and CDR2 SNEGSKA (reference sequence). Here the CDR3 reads CSARTLTEEGNTEAFF. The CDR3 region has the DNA TGCAGTGCTAGAACTCTGACAGAAGAGGGGAACACTGAAGCTTTCTTT.

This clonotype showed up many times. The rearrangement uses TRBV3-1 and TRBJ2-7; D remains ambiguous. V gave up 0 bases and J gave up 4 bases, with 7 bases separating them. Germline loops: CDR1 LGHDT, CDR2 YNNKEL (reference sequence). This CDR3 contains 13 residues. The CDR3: CASSQEPLYEQYF. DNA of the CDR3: TGTGCCAGCAGCCAAGAACCACTATACGAGCAGTACTTC.

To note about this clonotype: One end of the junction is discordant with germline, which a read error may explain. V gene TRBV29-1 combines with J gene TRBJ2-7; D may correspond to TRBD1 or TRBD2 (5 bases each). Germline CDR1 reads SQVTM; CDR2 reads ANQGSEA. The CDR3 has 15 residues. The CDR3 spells CSVEGLRDGKYEQYF. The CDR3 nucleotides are TGCAGCGTCGAAGGACTCCGGGACGGGAAGTACGAGCAGTACTTC.

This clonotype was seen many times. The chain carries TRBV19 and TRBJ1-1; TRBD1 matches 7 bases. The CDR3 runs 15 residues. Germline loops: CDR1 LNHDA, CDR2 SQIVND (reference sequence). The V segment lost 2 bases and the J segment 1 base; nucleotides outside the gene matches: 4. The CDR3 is CASSITGTENTEAFF. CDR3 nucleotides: TGTGCCAGTAGTATAACCGGGACAGAGAACACTGAAGCTTTCTTT.

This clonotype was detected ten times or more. CDR3 nucleotide sequence: TGTGCCAGCAGCTTCAGGGGCAGGGATGGCTACACCTTC. Protein product: CASSFRGRDGYTF. The V and J genes are TRBV7-2 and TRBJ1-2; weak D call: TRBD1 (6 bases). Germline V gives CDR1 SGHTA, CDR2 FQGNSA. Trimming took 3 bases from V and 6 from J, leaving 11 bases between them. This CDR3 is 13 amino acids long.

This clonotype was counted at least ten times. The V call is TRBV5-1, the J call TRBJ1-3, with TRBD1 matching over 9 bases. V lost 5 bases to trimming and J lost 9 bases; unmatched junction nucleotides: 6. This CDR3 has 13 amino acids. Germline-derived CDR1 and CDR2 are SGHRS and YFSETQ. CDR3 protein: CASSKEQGATIYF. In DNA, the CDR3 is TGCGCCAGCAGTAAGGAACAGGGGGCCACCATATATTTT.

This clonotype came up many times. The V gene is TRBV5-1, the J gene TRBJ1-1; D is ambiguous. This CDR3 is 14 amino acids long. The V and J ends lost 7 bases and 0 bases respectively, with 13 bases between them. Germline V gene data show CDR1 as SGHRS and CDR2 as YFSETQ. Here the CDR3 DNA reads TGCGCCAGCGGAAGTACCGGTATGAACACTGAAGCTTTCTTT. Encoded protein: CASGSTGMNTEAFF.

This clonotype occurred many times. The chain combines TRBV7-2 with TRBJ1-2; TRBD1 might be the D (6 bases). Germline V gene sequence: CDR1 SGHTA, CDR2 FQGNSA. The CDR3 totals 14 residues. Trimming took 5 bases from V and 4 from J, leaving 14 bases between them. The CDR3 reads CASSPGAGVYGYTF. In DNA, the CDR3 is TGTGCCAGCAGCCCAGGGGCAGGGGTCTATGGCTACACCTTC.

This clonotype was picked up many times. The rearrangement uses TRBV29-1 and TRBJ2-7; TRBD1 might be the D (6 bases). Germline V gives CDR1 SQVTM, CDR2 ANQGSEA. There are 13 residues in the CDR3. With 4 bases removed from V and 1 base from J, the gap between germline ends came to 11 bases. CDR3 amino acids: CSVGTDRSYEQYF. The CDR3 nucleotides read TGCAGCGTTGGGACGGACAGATCCTACGAGCAGTACTTC.

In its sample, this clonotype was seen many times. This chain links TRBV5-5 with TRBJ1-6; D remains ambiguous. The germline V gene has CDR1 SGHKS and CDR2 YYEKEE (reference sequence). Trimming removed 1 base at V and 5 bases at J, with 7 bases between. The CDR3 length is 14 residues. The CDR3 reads CASSLWLDNSPLHF. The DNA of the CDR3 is TGTGCCAGCAGCTTGTGGCTTGATAATTCACCCCTCCACTTT.

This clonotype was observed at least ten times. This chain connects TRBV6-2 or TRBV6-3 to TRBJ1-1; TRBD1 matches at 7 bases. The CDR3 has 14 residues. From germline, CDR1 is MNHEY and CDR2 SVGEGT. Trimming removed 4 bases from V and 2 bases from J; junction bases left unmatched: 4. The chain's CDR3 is CASSSGQFNTEAFF. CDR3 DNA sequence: TGTGCCAGCAGTTCGGGACAGTTCAACACTGAAGCTTTCTTT.

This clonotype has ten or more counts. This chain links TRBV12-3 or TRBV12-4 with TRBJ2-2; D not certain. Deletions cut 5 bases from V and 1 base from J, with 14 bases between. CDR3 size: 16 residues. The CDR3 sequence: CASSNPGKLNTGELFF. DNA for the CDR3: TGTGCCAGCAGTAACCCTGGGAAACTGAACACCGGGGAGCTGTTTTTT.

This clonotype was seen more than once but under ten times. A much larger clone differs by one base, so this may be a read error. CDR3 coding DNA: TGTGCCAGCAGCCAAAGGGGGTTCACTGAAGCTTTCTTT. Encoded protein: CASSQRGFTEAFF. This chain joins TRBV6-1 and TRBJ1-1, with D perhaps TRBD1 (6 bases). Germline V gene lookup returns CDR1 MNHNS and CDR2 SASEGT. V lost 6 bases and J 4 bases, leaving 12 bases between the germline ends. The CDR3 covers 13 residues.

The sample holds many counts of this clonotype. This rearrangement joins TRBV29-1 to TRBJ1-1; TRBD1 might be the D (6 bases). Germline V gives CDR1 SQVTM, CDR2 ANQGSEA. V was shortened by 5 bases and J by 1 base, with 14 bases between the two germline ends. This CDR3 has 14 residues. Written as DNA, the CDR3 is TGCAGCGTTCATGGGGGCTGGGGGAACACTGAAGCTTTCTTT. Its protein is CSVHGGWGNTEAFF.

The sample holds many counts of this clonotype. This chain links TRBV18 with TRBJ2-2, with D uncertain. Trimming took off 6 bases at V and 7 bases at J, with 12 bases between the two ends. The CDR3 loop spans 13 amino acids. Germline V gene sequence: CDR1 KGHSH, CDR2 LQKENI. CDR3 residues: CASSSSEHGELFF. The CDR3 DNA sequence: TGTGCCAGCTCGTCTTCCGAGCACGGGGAGCTGTTTTTT.

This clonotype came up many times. The CDR3 sequence: CASSLGLGEVHYEQYF. CDR3 bases: TGTGCCAGCAGTTTAGGATTAGGGGAGGTACACTACGAGCAGTACTTC. The J gene is TRBJ2-7, the V gene TRBV12-3 or TRBV12-4; perhaps TRBD2 as D (6 bases). Between the trimmed V and J ends, which lost 1 base and 3 bases, there was a span of 16 bases. This CDR3 spans 16 amino acids.

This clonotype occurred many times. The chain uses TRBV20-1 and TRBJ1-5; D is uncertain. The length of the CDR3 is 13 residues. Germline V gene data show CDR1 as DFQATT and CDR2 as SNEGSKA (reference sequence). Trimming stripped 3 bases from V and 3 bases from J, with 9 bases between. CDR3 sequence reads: CSARPGINQPQHF. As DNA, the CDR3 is TGCAGTGCTAGGCCGGGAATCAATCAGCCCCAGCATTTT.

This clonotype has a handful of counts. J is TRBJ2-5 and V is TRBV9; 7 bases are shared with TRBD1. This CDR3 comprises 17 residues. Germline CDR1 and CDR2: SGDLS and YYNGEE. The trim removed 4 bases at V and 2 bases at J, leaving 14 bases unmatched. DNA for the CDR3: TGTGCCAGCAGCTTACACGCAGGCAGGGGGATTCAAGAGACCCAGTACTTC. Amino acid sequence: CASSLHAGRGIQETQYF.